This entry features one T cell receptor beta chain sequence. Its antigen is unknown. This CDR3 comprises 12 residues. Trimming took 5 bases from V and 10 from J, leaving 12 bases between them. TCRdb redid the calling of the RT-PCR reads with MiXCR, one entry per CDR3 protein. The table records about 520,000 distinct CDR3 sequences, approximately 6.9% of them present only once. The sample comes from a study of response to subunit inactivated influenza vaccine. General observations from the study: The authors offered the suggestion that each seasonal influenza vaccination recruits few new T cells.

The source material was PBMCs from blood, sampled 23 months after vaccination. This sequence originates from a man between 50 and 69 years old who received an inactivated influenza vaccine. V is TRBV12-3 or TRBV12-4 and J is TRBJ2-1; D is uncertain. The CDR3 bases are TGTGCCAGCAGTCCCTCCCTATACGAGCAGTTCTTC. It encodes CASSPSLYEQFF.